This T cell receptor beta chain comes out of a study of T cells in Graves' hyperthyroidism and ophthalmopathy (dated by TCRdb to the late 2010s). Regarding the complete study: Peripheral blood samples were taken at initial diagnosis, before any treatment was given. TCR Vbeta CDR3 sequencing of 120 to 150 peripheral blood samples (43 ophthalmopathy, about 80 hyperthyroidism and 17 progressor patients) is reported in the paper. In about 6 Graves' hyperthyroidism patients, the study also compared T-cell repertoires from thyroid tissue with T-cell repertoires from blood. Prospective prediction of ophthalmopathy was tested in an independent validation cohort of 18 to 20 hyperthyroidism patients and 15 to 17 patients who later progressed to ophthalmopathy. For training and testing, the roughly 100 patients in the discovery cohort were randomly divided in a 7:3 ratio. After sampling, hyperthyroidism patients received methimazole starting at 30 mg daily, and ophthalmopathy patients received high-dose intravenous methylprednisolone. A discovery cohort of about a hundred patients, 43 with Graves' ophthalmopathy and 57 with stable Graves' hyperthyroidism, was used to find distinguishing TCR V-J signatures.

The germline V and J ends show losses of 9 bases and 4 bases respectively, and no gene match explains 10 bases of the junction. The CDR3, cysteine through phenylalanine, is 16 amino acids long. Only the CDR3 portion is preserved as DNA: 48 bases, with reading frame beginning at the first base. CDR1 and CDR2 are read off the germline V gene (reference sequence) as SEHNR and FQNEAQ. Moderately to severely active disease, a Clinical Activity Score of at least 3, a NOSPECS grade of at least 4, and a duration under 3 months were present in ophthalmopathy patients. Patients with uncontrolled infections, other autoimmune diseases, pregnancy or lactation were excluded. Diagnoses were based on clinical symptoms, serum thyroxine and TRAb, thyroid ultrasound and orbital computed tomography. PBMCs were separated from 10 ml of fresh peripheral blood using Ficoll-Paque density gradient centrifugation. Total RNA was extracted using Trizol reagent, and RNA quality was assessed on an Agilent 2100 Bioanalyzer.

Amplification of TCR beta CDR3 regions was carried out from RNA transcripts. The first round of RT-PCR for the TCR CDR3 was performed with the HTBI primer set and the Qiagen OneStep RT-PCR kit. A second multiplex PCR round built the libraries, followed by size selection and purification. Libraries were sequenced paired-end with 100 bp reads on an Illumina HiSeq2000. From the authors' description of their analysis: Raw data were processed with SOAPnuke, discarding reads with adapters, uncalled bases, mean Phred below 15, or no exact constant-primer or identifier match. High-quality paired reads were merged using COPE v1.2.5, and each unique nucleotide sequence was defined as a clonotype. MiTCR v1.1 was used to align clonotypes to the IMGT TRBV, TRBD and TRBJ reference segments. Analysis was restricted to V-J combinations with a frequency above 0.0001, which covered about 99% of repertoires. The TCS score was defined as F50 (clonal expansion) divided by E x V (chaos), with BLOSUM62-based TCRdist calculated between CDR3 peptides within each V-J. Welch's t-statistics and random forest reduced 500 to 550 V-J features to 13, which were used in a naive Bayes classifier (R e1071). TCRdb reran the public reads through fastp at Q25 and MiXCR, keeping productive beta chains. Under each unique CDR3 protein, matching rows form one entry showing the most common genes and DNA. It is TCRdb's table, rather than the study itself, that gives the V and J calls and clone size. Here the sample has about 600,000 distinct CDR3 sequences; more than 13% occur a single time. Approximately 6.4% of the sample is held by the ten biggest clonotypes.

This clonotype was detected ten times or more. The specificity of this receptor is unknown. No much larger clone is present one base from it, and per-base qualities are unavailable. Study-wide conclusions, independent of this receptor: A model built on a 13 V-J signature distinguished ophthalmopathy from stable hyperthyroidism, reaching 85% to 90% sensitivity and around 81% specificity in cross-validation and 80%/75% in testing. Most expanded thyroid clonotypes (frequency above 0.001) were also detected in blood, suggesting blood repertoires may reflect thyroid immune responses. No statistical method was used to set the sample size in advance, and investigators knew the group allocation. In validation, progression to ophthalmopathy was predicted by the model with 70% to 71% sensitivity and around 76% specificity, a median of 6.5 months before onset.

Sequencing was done on a sample of blood. The chain joins TRBV7-9 to TRBJ2-2; the junction holds 11 bases that match TRBD2. This receptor was taken from a woman between 18 and 29 years old with Graves' ophthalmopathy. The CDR3 region has the sequence CASLPLAGGLTGELFF. The nucleotide sequence reads as follows: TGTGCCAGTCTACCTCTAGCGGGAGGTCTCACCGGGGAGCTGTTTTTT.